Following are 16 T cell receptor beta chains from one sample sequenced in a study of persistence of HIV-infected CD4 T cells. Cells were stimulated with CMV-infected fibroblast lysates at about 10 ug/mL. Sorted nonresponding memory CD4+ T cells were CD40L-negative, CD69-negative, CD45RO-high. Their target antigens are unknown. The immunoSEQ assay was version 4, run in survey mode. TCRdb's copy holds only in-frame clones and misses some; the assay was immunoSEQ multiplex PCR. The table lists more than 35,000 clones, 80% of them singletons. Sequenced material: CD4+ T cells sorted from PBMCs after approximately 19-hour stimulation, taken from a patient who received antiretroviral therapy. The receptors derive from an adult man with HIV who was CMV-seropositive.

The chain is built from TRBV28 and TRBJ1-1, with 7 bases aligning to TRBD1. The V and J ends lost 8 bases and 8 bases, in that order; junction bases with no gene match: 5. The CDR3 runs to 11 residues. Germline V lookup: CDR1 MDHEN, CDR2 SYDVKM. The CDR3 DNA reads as TGTGCCAGCCTCGACAGGGTCGAAGCTTTCTTT. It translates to CASLDRVEAFF.

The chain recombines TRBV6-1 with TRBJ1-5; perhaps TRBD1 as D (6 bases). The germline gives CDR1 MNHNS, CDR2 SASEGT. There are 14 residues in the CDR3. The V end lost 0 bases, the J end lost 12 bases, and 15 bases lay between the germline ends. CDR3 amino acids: CASSEAEGGLIQHF. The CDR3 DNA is TGTGCCAGCAGTGAAGCGGAGGGGGGCCTAATCCAGCATTTT.

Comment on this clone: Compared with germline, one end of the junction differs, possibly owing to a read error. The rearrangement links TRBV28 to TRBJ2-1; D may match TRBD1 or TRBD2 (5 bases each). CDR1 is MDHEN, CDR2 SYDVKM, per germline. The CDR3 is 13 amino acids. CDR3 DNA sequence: TGTGCCAGCAGTTTAGAGGGGTCTCTCCCGTGGGTCTTC. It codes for CASSLEGSLPWVF. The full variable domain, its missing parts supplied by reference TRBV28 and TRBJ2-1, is DVKVTQSSRYLVKRTGEKVFLECVQDMDHENMFWYRQDPGLGLRLIYFSYDVKMKEKGDIPEGYSVSREKKERFSLILESASTNQTSMYLCASSLEGSLPWVFGPGTRLTVL.

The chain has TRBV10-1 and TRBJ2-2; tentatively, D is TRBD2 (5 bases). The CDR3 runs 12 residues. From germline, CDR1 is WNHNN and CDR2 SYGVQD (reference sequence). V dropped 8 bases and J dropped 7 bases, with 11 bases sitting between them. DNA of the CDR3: TGCGCCAGCGAAGGAGGAGTCGGGGAGCTGTTTTTT. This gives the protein CASEGGVGELFF.

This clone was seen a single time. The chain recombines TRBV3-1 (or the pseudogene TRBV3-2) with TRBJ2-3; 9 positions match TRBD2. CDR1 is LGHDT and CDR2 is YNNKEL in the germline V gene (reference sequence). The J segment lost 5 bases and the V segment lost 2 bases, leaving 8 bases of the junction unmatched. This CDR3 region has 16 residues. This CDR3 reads CASSQRRGGREDTQYF. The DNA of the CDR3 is TGTGCCAGCAGCCAAAGGCGGGGGGGCCGTGAAGATACGCAGTATTTT.

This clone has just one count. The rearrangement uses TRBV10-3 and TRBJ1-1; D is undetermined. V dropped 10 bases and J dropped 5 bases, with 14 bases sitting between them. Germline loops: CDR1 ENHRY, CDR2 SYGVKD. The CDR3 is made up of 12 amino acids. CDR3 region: CATRRAETEAFF. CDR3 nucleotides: TGTGCCACCCGTAGGGCTGAGACTGAAGCTTTCTTT.

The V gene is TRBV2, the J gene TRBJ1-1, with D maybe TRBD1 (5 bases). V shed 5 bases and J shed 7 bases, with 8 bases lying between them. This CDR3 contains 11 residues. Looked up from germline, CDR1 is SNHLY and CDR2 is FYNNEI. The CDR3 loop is CASSWTNEAFF. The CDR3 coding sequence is TGTGCCAGCAGTTGGACAAATGAAGCTTTCTTT.

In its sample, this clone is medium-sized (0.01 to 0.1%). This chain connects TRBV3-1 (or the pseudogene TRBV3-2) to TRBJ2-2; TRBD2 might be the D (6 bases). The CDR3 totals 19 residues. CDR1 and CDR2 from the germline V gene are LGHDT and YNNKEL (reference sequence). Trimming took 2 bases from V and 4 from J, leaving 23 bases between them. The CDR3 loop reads CASSQRRRAASGGTGELFF. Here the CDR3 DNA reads TGTGCCAGCAGCCAAAGGAGGAGGGCTGCTAGTGGAGGCACCGGGGAGCTGTTTTTT.

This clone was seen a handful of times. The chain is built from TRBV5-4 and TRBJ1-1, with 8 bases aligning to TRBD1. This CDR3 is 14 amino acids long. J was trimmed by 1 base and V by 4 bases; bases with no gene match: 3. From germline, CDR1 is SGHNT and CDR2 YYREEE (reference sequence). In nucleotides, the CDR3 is TGTGCCAGCAGCCCCGGGACAGGGAACACTGAAGCTTTCTTT. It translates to CASSPGTGNTEAFF.

The CDR3: CASSPTGGVGYTF. The CDR3 DNA sequence: TGTGCCAGCAGCCCTACAGGGGGCGTCGGCTACACCTTC. The rearrangement links TRBV6-4 to TRBJ1-2; 9 bases line up with TRBD1. The germline gives CDR1 MRHNA, CDR2 SNTAGT. The CDR3 has 13 residues. Unmatched junction bases numbered 7, after V lost 6 bases and J lost 8 bases.

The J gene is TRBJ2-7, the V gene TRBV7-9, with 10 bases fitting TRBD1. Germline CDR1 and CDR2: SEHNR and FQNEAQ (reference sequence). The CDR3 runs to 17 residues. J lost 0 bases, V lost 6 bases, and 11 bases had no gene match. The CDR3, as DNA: TGTGCCAGCAGTTTTAATCCGGGACAGGGGAGCTCCTACGAGCAGTACTTC. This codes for CASSFNPGQGSSYEQYF.

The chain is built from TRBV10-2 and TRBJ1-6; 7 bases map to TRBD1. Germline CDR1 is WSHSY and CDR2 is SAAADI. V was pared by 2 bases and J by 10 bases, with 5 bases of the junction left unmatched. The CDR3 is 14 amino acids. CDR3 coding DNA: TGCGCCAGCAGTGAGGCAGGGACAGAATCACCCCTCCACTTT. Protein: CASSEAGTESPLHF.

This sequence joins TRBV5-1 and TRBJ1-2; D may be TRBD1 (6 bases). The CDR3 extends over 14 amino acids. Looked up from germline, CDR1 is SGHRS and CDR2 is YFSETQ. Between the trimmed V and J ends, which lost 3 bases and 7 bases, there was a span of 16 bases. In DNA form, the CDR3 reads TGCGCCAGCAGCTCGATGACAGGAAACCTTGGCTACACCTTC. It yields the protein CASSSMTGNLGYTF.

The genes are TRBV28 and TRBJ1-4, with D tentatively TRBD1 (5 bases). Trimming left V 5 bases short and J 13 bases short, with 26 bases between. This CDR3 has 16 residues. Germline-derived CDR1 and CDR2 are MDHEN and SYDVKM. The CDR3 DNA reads TGTGCCAGCAGTCCCTACCCCGGGGGAACACCCGGTGGACTGTTTTTT. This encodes CASSPYPGGTPGGLFF.

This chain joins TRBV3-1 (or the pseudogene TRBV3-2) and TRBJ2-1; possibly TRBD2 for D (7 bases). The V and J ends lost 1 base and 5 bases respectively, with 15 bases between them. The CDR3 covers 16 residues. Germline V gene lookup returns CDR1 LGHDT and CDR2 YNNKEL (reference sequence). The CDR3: CASSQAGGPPNNEQFF. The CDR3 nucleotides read TGTGCCAGCAGCCAAGCGGGGGGCCCCCCAAACAATGAGCAGTTCTTC.

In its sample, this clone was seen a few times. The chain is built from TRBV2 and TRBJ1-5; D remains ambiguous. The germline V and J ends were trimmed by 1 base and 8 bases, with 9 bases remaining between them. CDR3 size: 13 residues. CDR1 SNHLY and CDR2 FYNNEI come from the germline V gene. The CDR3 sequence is CASSEGVTKPQHF. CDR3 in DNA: TGTGCCAGCAGTGAAGGGGTAACTAAGCCCCAGCATTTT.